Sequencing of this T cell receptor beta chain was carried out in a study of CD8+ T cells in alopecia areata listed by TCRdb under 2018. Background on the whole study: Treated patients were enrolled in an open-label pilot trial of oral tofacitinib, 5 to 10 mg twice daily, for moderate-to-severe alopecia areata. In humans, TCRbeta sequencing was performed on scalp tissue and on sorted CD4+ and CD8+ peripheral blood T cells from healthy controls and from patients with patchy or totalis/universalis alopecia areata. Clonality in the scalp was compared among normal scalp (n=4), patchy alopecia areata scalp (n=8), and alopecia totalis/universalis scalp (n=8). To study T cell clonal expansion in alopecia areata, the researchers applied high-throughput TCRbeta sequencing to both the C3H/HeJ mouse model and human patients. Tofacitinib-treated patients had biopsies at baseline and at 4 and 24 weeks of treatment, with a later scalp biopsy in several patients. Patients received tofacitinib for 6 to 18 months and were then followed off drug for 6 months to check for delayed response and recurrence. TCRbeta CDR3 regions were amplified by immunoSEQ multiplex PCR with 35 Vbeta forward and 13 Jbeta reverse primers. The RNA source kit depended on sample type: the PAXgene miRNA kit for fixed scalp, the miRNeasy kit for PBMCs, and the RNeasy kit for mouse skin. Overall study outcomes, separate from this receptor: Resident alphabeta T cells in normal human skin are also sequenced, complicating scalp TCR repertoire analysis, unlike mouse skin dominated by gammadelta T cells. Shared TCR sequences between patients were less evident than in mice, which may be partly attributable to HLA diversity in the patient population. Lesional scalp, especially in alopecia totalis/universalis, showed higher clonality and more expanded CD8+ clones than normal scalp, suggesting antigenic drive.

Library preparation employed the immunoSEQ multiplex PCR assay. RNA was extracted from all samples and reverse transcribed into cDNA, which served as template for TCR sequencing. SuperScript III was used for first-strand cDNA synthesis, primed with a 2:1 mix of oligo-dT and random hexamers. A synthetic immune receptor repertoire was used to assess amplification bias, and residual bias was removed computationally. The study's processing was this. Raw reads were preprocessed to remove errors, and CDR3 was defined according to IMGT conventions as the region from the conserved cysteine to phenylalanine. Clonality was computed by normalizing Shannon entropy by log2 of the number of productive unique TCRs and subtracting the result from 1. Scalp TCRbeta sequences were cross-referenced with sorted blood CD4 and CD8 repertoires so that the CD4 or CD8 identity of scalp clones could be inferred. TCRdb re-hosts the immuneACCESS table, in-frame sequences only. Its copies lack some clones; in the studies checked, an unresolved V gene accounts for under half of them, and the cause for the rest is not known. From that table come the V and J calls and clone size; the DNA was used to work out D and trimming. Within this sample are some 20,000 clones, with around three fifths of them counted one time only. The ten largest clones take up 6.1% of the sample.

The sample's time point label, decoded: baseline before oral tofacitinib. Peripheral blood and lesional scalp punch biopsies were obtained from patients with alopecia areata. Human scalp biopsies were immediately fixed in PAXgene tissue containers. For CDR1 and CDR2, the germline V gene (reference sequence) lists SEHNR and FQNEAQ. The CDR3, cysteine through phenylalanine, is 15 amino acids long. Only CDR3 DNA is held: 45 bases, read in frame from base 1. The junction shows trimming of 5 bases on V and 9 bases on J, and the gene matches do not reach 12 bases of it. The count of this clone is one. The antigen this receptor binds is unknown. Base qualities are not recorded, but no much larger clone differs from it by a single base.

The chain employs TRBV7-9 and TRBJ2-1, with 8 middle bases fitting TRBD1. Sequenced here: skin, sampled at week 0. This clonotype originated in a human donor with alopecia areata. The sequenced DNA is TGTGCCAGCAGCATGGGACAGGCGTCTCGTGGTGAGCAGTTCTTC. Its product reads: CASSMGQASRGEQFF.